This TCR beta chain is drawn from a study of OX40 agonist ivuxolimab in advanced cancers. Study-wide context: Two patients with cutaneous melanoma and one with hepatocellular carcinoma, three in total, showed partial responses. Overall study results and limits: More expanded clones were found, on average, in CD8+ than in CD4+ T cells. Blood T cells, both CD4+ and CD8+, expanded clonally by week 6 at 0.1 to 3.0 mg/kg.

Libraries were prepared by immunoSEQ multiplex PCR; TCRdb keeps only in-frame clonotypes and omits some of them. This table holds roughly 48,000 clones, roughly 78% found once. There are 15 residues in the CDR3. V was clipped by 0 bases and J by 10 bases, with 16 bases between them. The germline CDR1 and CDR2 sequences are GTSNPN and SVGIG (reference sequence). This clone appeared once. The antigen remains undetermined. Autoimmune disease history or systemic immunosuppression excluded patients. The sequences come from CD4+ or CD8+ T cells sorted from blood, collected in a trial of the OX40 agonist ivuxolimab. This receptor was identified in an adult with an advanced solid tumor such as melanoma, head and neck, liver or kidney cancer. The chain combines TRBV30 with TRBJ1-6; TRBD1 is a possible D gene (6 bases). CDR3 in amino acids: CAWSVKGQRHSPLHF. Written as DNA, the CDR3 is TGTGCCTGGAGTGTAAAGGGACAACGACACTCACCCCTCCACTTT. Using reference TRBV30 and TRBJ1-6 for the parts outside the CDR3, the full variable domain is SQTIHQWPATLVQPVGSPLSLECTVEGTSNPNLYWYRQAAGRGLQLLFYSVGIGQISSEVPQNLSASRPQDRQFILSSKKLLLSDSGFYLCAWSVKGQRHSPLHFGNGTRLTVT.